These 2 T cell receptor beta chains were sequenced from one sample in a study of blood T cell repertoires in COVID-19. Repertoires were generated with immunoSEQ multiplex PCR, while TCRdb's copy carries only in-frame clones and drops some. Of about 190,000 clones in the sample, around 80% are singletons; the top ten hold around 21%. Input material: peripheral blood. These TCRs come from a human donor in a cohort sampled during active COVID-19.

The chain employs TRBV9 and TRBJ1-1, with D unresolved. V was pared by 0 bases and J by 5 bases, with 8 bases between. From germline, CDR1 is SGDLS and CDR2 YYNGEE. The CDR3 covers 13 residues. CDR3 loop: CASSVAPATEAFF. CDR3 in DNA: TGTGCCAGCAGCGTAGCCCCCGCGACTGAAGCTTTCTTT.

The J gene is TRBJ2-7, the V gene TRBV5-1, with TRBD2 matching over 15 bases. The V and J ends lost 3 bases and 3 bases, in that order; junction bases with no gene match: 1. The CDR3 is 15 amino acids. The V gene's germline CDR1 is SGHRS and CDR2 YFSETQ. CDR3 region: CASSWTSGGDYEQYF. In DNA form, the CDR3 reads TGCGCCAGCAGCTGGACTAGCGGGGGGGACTACGAGCAGTACTTC.